This TCR beta chain was observed in a study of post-analysis software for immune sequencing data. Notes on the study in general: Roughly five TRBV segments occurring more often in patients than controls included TRBV5-6, TRBV5-1 and TRBV20-1.

Researchers reported that TCR beta cDNA libraries carried unique molecular identifiers. TCRdb passed the PCR reads through MiXCR, listing each CDR3 protein once. The sample contains around 770,000 distinct CDR3 sequences, roughly 46% of which appear only once. Worth noting for this clonotype: Its antigen is not known.

Germline loops: CDR1 PRHDT, CDR2 FYEKMQ (reference sequence). V lost 5 bases and J lost 8, with 18 bases in between. The CDR3 has 14 residues. The source is a girl aged 5-17 years with multiple sclerosis. Input material: blood. The chain recombines TRBV13 with TRBJ1-1; no clear D gene. CDR3 region: CASSHQGGVGEAFF. The DNA for the CDR3 is TGTGCCAGCAGCCACCAAGGTGGGGTTGGGGAAGCTTTCTTT.